One and the same sample provided the 3 T cell receptor beta chains below, sequenced in a study of immune evolution from preneoplasia to lung adenocarcinoma. Data came from immunoSEQ multiplex PCR; TCRdb stores just in-frame clones and leaves some out. The table shows about 8,200 clones, with around 82% occurring only once. The sequencing input was FFPE adjacent normal lung tissue. The receptors were gathered from a person aged 65 to 85 with lung adenocarcinoma.

This clone has just a few counts. The V call is TRBV6-1, the J call TRBJ1-1; D is undetermined. The CDR3 consists of 12 residues. CDR1 and CDR2 from the germline V gene are MNHNS and SASEGT. V was trimmed by 7 bases and J by 8 bases, leaving 14 bases between them. The CDR3 DNA follows: TGTGCCAGCACAGTCCAGGACCGAGAAGCTTTCTTT. This gives the protein CASTVQDREAFF.

The J gene is TRBJ1-5, the V gene TRBV27; D unclear. This CDR3 contains 13 residues. CDR1 is MNHEY and CDR2 is SMNVEV in the germline V gene (reference sequence). The germline V and J ends were trimmed by 2 bases and 3 bases, with 5 bases remaining between them. The CDR3 coding sequence is TGTGCCAGCAGTTTACGGCCCAATCAGCCCCAGCATTTT. The encoded protein is CASSLRPNQPQHF.

The chain has TRBV7-2 and TRBJ2-3; 10 bases match TRBD2. Germline V lookup: CDR1 SGHTA, CDR2 FQGNSA. The ends lost 8 bases at V and 2 bases at J; junction bases unmatched: 1. The length of the CDR3 is 13 residues. The DNA of the CDR3 is TGTGCCAGCCTAGCGGGAGTCACAGATACGCAGTATTTT. Protein: CASLAGVTDTQYF.